This TCR beta chain stems from a study of cytomegalovirus exposure and HLA in healthy donors. The PCR employed 60 Vbeta primers together with 13 Jbeta primers. Assay: immunoSEQ multiplex PCR; the TCRdb copy retains only in-frame clones and omits some. The repertoire has 150,000 to 200,000 clones, around 80% of them found once; the top ten carry approximately 0.76%. Per the germline V gene, CDR1 is SGHTA and CDR2 is FQGNSA. The ends were cut back, 4 bases at V and 10 bases at J, with 22 bases in the middle. The CDR3 is 15 residues long. All donors participated as healthy donors of bone marrow. Study results and caveats: Follow-up analysis found HLA locus-dependent TCR association rates, highest for DRB1 and lowest for HLA-C. Rare TCR sequences dominated, though some public TCRs recurred in many donors. Per a later analysis, roughly 17,000 TCR beta sequences showed association with HLA alleles at 0.05 false discovery rate.

As to this clone: Its specificity is unknown.

What was sequenced was PBMCs. The chain recombines TRBV7-2 with TRBJ1-1, with D unclear. The receptor was derived from a female donor in good health and CMV-seronegative. The CDR3 is CASSSPGSLNVGAFF. The CDR3 nucleotides read TGTGCCAGCAGCTCACCGGGATCCCTCAATGTGGGAGCTTTCTTT. The variable domain in full, completed from reference TRBV7-2 and TRBJ1-1, reads GAGVSQSPSNKVTEKGKDVELRCDPISGHTALYWYRQSLGQGLEFLIYFQGNSAPDKSGLPSDRFSAERTGGSVSTLTIQRTQQEDSAVYLCASSSPGSLNVGAFFGQGTRLTVV.